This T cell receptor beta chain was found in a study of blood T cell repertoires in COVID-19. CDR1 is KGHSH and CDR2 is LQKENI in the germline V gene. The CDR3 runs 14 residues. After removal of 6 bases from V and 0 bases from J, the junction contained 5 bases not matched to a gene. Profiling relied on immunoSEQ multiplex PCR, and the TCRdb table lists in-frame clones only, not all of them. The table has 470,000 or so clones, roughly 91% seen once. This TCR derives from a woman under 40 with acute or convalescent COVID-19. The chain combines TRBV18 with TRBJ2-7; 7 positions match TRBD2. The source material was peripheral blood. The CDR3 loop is CASSRTSASYEQYF. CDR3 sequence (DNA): TGTGCCAGCTCGCGTACTAGCGCCTCCTACGAGCAGTACTTC.